This T cell receptor beta chain was identified during a study of blood T cells in healthy people across ages. Primed by a sample-barcoded 5' primer and a J-beta primer mix, a second PCR proceeded for about 7 to 12 cycles. Every cDNA molecule bore a tag from a template-switch adaptor containing 12 random nucleotides. TCRdb re-analysed the 5' RACE reads in MiXCR, keeping a single row per CDR3 protein. This sample has 1.2 million to 1.5 million distinct CDR3 sequences, with 45% to 70% found just once. Note on this clonotype: Its antigen is not identified.

Study observations and caveats: Percentage of naive T cells showed a strong correlation with TCR beta diversity. Versus aged donors, long-lived donors had higher diversity and more naive CD4+ cells.

The sequenced sample was blood. The clonotype originates from a young man in good health.

The CDR3 is CASSTDSYLAYEQYF. CDR3 bases: TGTGCCAGCAGCACAGACAGTTACCTAGCCTACGAGCAGTACTTC. This rearrangement joins TRBV5-8 to TRBJ2-7; TRBD1 might be the D (5 bases). Germline CDR1 SGHTS, CDR2 YDEGEE. CDR3 length: 15 amino acids. V was pared by 4 bases and J by 2 bases, with 16 bases between. Together with reference TRBV5-8 and TRBJ2-7, the CDR3 gives the full variable domain: EAGVTQSPTHLIKTRGQQATLRCSPISGHTSVYWYQQALGLGLQFLLWYDEGEERNRGNFPPRFSGRQFPNYSSELNVNALELEDSALYLCASSTDSYLAYEQYFGPGTRLTVT.